The clone carrying this T cell receptor (beta chain) was recorded many times. The antigen is undetermined. These data are taken from a study of T cells in Graves' hyperthyroidism and ophthalmopathy. General study points: Most thyroid clonotypes expanded above 0.001 appeared in blood too.

Patients showing uncontrolled infection, other autoimmune disease, pregnancy or lactation were ineligible. Each diagnosis drew on symptoms, thyroxine, TRAb, thyroid ultrasound and orbital computed tomography findings. RNA transcripts provided the source from which TCR beta CDR3 regions were amplified. The primer set for the first-round RT-PCR of the TCR CDR3 was HTBI. TCRdb fed the multiplex PCR reads into MiXCR, producing one record per CDR3 protein. The sample has about 260,000 distinct CDR3 sequences, 16% seen once. The germline V gene has CDR1 SGHTA and CDR2 FQGNSA. CDR3 length equals 11 residues. V was cut by 2 bases and J by 10 bases, with 6 bases left in between.

The clonotype was recovered from a young woman with Graves' ophthalmopathy. The rearrangement uses TRBV7-2 and TRBJ2-1; D call uncertain. Sequencing input: blood. The CDR3 DNA reads TGTGCCAGCAGCTTATTGGGGGAGCAGTTCTTC. This codes for CASSLLGEQFF.